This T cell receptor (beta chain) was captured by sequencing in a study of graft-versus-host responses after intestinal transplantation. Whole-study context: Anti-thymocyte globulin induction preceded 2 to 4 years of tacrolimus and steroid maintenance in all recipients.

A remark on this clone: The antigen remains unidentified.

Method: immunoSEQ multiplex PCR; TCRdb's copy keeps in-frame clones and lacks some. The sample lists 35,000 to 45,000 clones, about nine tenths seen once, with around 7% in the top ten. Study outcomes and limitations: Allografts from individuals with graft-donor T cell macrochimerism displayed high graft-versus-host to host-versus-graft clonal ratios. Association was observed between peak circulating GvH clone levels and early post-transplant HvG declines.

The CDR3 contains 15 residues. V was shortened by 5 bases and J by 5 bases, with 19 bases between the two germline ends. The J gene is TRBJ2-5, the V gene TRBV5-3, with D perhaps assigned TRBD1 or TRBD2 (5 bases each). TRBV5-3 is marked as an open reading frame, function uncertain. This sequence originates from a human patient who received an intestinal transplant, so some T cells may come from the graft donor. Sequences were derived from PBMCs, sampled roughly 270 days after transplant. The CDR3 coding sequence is TGTGCCAGAAGTGAAGTCCCCGGGACCTGGGAGACCCAGTACTTC. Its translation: CARSEVPGTWETQYF.